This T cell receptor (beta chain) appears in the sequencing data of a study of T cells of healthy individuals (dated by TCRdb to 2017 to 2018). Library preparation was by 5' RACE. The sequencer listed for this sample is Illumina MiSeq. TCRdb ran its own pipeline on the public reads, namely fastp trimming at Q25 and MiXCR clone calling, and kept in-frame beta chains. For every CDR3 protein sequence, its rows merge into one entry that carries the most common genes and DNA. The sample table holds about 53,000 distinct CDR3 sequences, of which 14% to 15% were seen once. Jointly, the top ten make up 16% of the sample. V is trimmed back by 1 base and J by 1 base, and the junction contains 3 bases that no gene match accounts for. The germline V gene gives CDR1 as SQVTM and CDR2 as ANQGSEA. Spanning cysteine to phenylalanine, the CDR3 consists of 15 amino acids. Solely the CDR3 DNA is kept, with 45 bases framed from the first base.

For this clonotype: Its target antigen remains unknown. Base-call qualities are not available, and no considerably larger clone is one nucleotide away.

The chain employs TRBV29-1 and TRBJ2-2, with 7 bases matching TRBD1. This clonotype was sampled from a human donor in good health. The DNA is TGCAGCGTTGAAGTCGACAGGGTGAACACCGGGGAGCTGTTTTTT. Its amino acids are CSVEVDRVNTGELFF.